This T cell receptor beta chain stems from a study of blood T cell repertoires in COVID-19. Study overall: COVID-19 samples collected from the United States, Italy and Spain covered acute and convalescent phases.

Data came from immunoSEQ multiplex PCR; TCRdb stores just in-frame clones and leaves some out. This sample carries more than 300,000 clones, 70% to 90% of them seen once, and the ten largest clones take more than 0.95%. V was cut by 4 bases and J by 5 bases, with 15 bases left in between. The CDR3 loop spans 16 amino acids. Germline values: CDR1 MNHEY, CDR2 SVGAGI. Individuals aged about 18 to 89 years were recruited from approximately 24 US areas. The TCR comes from a woman younger than 30 who had recovered from COVID-19. The sequenced sample consisted of PBMCs or T cells enriched from blood (not recorded which). The chain uses TRBV6-5 and TRBJ1-6; D is uncertain. DNA of the CDR3: TGTGCCAGCAGTTTATCAACCCGAGTTGATAATTCACCCCTCCACTTT. Translation gives CASSLSTRVDNSPLHF.